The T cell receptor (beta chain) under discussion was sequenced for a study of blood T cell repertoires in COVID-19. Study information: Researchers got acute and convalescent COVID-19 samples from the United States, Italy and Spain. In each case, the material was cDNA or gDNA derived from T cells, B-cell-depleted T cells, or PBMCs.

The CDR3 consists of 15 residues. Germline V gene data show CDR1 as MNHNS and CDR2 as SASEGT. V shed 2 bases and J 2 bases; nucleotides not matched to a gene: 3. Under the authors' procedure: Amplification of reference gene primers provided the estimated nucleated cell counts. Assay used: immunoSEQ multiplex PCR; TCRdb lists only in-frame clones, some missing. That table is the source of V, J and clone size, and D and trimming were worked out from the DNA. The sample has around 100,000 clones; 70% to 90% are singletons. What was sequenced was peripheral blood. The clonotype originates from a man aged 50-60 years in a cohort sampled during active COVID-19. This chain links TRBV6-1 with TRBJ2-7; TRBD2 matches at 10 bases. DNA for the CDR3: TGTGCCAGCAGTGAAAGGAGCGGGGGGGCCTACGAGCAGTACGTC. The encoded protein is CASSERSGGAYEQYV.